These T cell receptor beta chains were read from a single sample in a study of blood T cell repertoires in COVID-19. Assay used: immunoSEQ multiplex PCR; TCRdb lists only in-frame clones, some missing. This table holds 150,000 to 200,000 clones, around 85% found once. The sample was peripheral blood. The receptors originated from a woman aged 55-70 years with COVID-19, enrolled during active disease. CDR3s include the opening cysteine and the closing phenylalanine or tryptophan. A D gene is named only where the DNA matches it firmly. Expanded clones get a size class; other rows say once, few or many, or leave the size out.

len,j_gene,abundance,v_gene,d_gene,CDR3aa,CDR3nt
13,TRBJ1-4,-,TRBV27,-,CASRRVSNEKLFF,TGTGCCAGCAGGAGGGTGTCGAATGAAAAACTGTTTTTT
16,TRBJ1-5,few,TRBV18,TRBD1,CASSRGTGYSNQPQHF,TGTGCCAGCTCACGAGGGACAGGCTATAGCAATCAGCCCCAGCATTTT
11,TRBJ1-1,-,TRBV12-3/TRBV12-4,TRBD1,CASSYRGRAFF,TGTGCCAGCAGCTACAGGGGGCGAGCTTTCTTT
14,TRBJ2-7,-,TRBV9,TRBD1,CASSRGGSSYEQYF,TGTGCCAGCAGCAGAGGGGGCTCCTCCTACGAGCAGTACTTC
16,TRBJ2-2,few,TRBV4-1,-,CASSVRLELLTGELFF,TGCGCCAGCAGCGTCCGCCTAGAACTTCTCACCGGGGAGCTGTTTTTT
16,TRBJ1-5,-,TRBV28,TRBD1,CATKGRGGSGNQPQHF,TGTGCCACCAAAGGGAGAGGGGGCTCTGGCAATCAGCCCCAGCATTTT
17,TRBJ1-1,-,TRBV14,TRBD1,CASSPGQAYPMNTEAFF,TGTGCCAGCAGCCCGGGACAGGCATATCCCATGAACACTGAAGCTTTCTTT
13,TRBJ1-1,-,TRBV11-3,TRBD1,CASSSTGDTEAFF,TGTGCCAGCAGCTCTACAGGGGACACTGAAGCTTTCTTT
15,TRBJ2-1,-,TRBV18,TRBD2,CASSAGTSGRDEQFF,TGTGCCAGCTCAGCCGGGACTAGCGGGAGGGATGAGCAGTTCTTC
16,TRBJ1-2,-,TRBV7-8,TRBD1,CASSLARSWDRDGYTF,TGTGCCAGCAGCTTAGCGCGCTCTTGGGACAGGGATGGCTACACCTTC
12,TRBJ2-4,-,TRBV30,-,CAWGPVENIQYF,TGTGCCTGGGGGCCGGTGGAAAACATTCAGTACTTC
14,TRBJ1-3,-,TRBV6-5,TRBD1,CASSTGESGNTIYF,TGTGCCAGCAGCACAGGGGAGAGTGGAAACACCATATATTTT
18,TRBJ2-5,-,TRBV6-2/TRBV6-3,TRBD2,CASSYSTSGRGALETQYF,TGTGCCAGCAGTTACTCGACTAGCGGGAGGGGGGCTCTTGAGACCCAGTACTTC
15,TRBJ2-7,-,TRBV11-3,-,CASSLAGTYSYEQYF,TGTGCCAGCAGCTTAGCGGGAACGTACTCCTACGAGCAGTACTTC
13,TRBJ1-5,-,TRBV2,-,CASSDLRDQPQHF,TGTGCCAGCAGTGACCTTCGGGATCAGCCCCAGCATTTT
17,TRBJ1-5,once,TRBV28,-,CASSPMETGWRHQPQHF,TGTGCCAGCAGTCCTATGGAAACAGGGTGGCGGCATCAGCCCCAGCATTTT
12,TRBJ2-7,-,TRBV20-1,-,CSASRQKYEQYF,TGCAGTGCTAGTCGACAGAAGTACGAGCAGTACTTC
14,TRBJ1-1,-,TRBV6-2/TRBV6-3,-,CASTPLGGSAEAFF,TGTGCCAGCACCCCGCTGGGGGGGAGCGCTGAAGCTTTCTTT
17,TRBJ1-2,-,TRBV5-6,TRBD1,CASSYSGQVVSHYGYTF,TGTGCCAGCAGCTACTCAGGACAGGTGGTTTCGCATTATGGCTACACCTTC
16,TRBJ2-7,few,TRBV27,TRBD2,CASSRTSGRFFDEQYF,TGTGCCAGCAGTCGGACTAGCGGGAGGTTTTTTGACGAGCAGTACTTC
15,TRBJ2-3,-,TRBV24-1,TRBD2,CATSDFPGGVDTQYF,TGTGCCACCAGTGATTTTCCGGGAGGGGTAGATACGCAGTATTTT
18,TRBJ2-7,-,TRBV7-8,TRBD2,CASSSSWGGGRPLYEQYF,TGTGCCAGCAGCTCTAGCTGGGGTGGCGGGAGGCCCCTCTACGAGCAGTACTTC